This TCR beta chain was profiled in a study of OX40 agonist ivuxolimab in advanced cancers. Blood samples were obtained at baseline, cycle 4 day 1, and cycle 7 day 1. This clone turned up a few times. This table comes from immunoSEQ multiplex PCR, and its TCRdb copy is limited to in-frame clones, with some not included. The table has about 120,000 clones, over 75% seen once. CDR1 and CDR2 from the germline V gene are MDHEN and SYDVKM. V was pared by 10 bases and J by 3 bases, with 16 bases between. The CDR3 extends over 14 amino acids. The receptor comes from an adult with an advanced solid tumor such as melanoma, head and neck, liver or kidney cancer. The J gene is TRBJ1-5, the V gene TRBV28, with D perhaps TRBD1 (5 bases). The source material was CD4+ or CD8+ T cells sorted from blood, sampled in a trial of the OX40 agonist ivuxolimab. The CDR3 loop is CATYPGTLNQPQHF. As DNA, the CDR3 is TGTGCCACCTATCCGGGGACCCTCAATCAGCCCCAGCATTTT. The variable domain in full, with the rest retrieved from reference TRBV28 and TRBJ1-5, is DVKVTQSSRYLVKRTGEKVFLECVQDMDHENMFWYRQDPGLGLRLIYFSYDVKMKEKGDIPEGYSVSREKKERFSLILESASTNQTSMYLCATYPGTLNQPQHFGDGTRLSIL.